The 6 T cell receptor beta chains in this list originate from one sample, sequenced in a study of blood T cell repertoires in COVID-19. The assay was immunoSEQ multiplex PCR, and TCRdb's table has in-frame clones only and misses some. The sample lists approximately 20,000 clones; 90% to 95% were seen once. The sequenced sample consisted of peripheral blood. All receptors come from a woman aged 50 to 60 with active COVID-19.

This clone was observed a handful of times. The chain employs TRBV10-3 and TRBJ2-2; 12 nucleotides align to TRBD2. The junction had 10 bases not matched to a gene; V was cut back by 4 bases and J by 4 bases. Germline-derived CDR1 and CDR2 are ENHRY and SYGVKD. The CDR3 contains 18 residues. The CDR3 loop reads CAISAASGRAYGTGELFF. The CDR3 DNA is TGTGCCATCAGTGCGGCTAGCGGGAGGGCCTATGGCACCGGGGAGCTGTTTTTT.

The chain recombines TRBV3-1 (or the pseudogene TRBV3-2) with TRBJ1-5; D unclear. The CDR3 totals 14 residues. Trimming shortened V by 4 bases and J by 2 bases, and 9 bases separated the two germline ends. Per germline, CDR1 LGHDT and CDR2 YNNKEL (reference sequence). This CDR3 is CASSRVGGNQPQHF. The CDR3 DNA reads as TGTGCCAGCAGCCGGGTTGGAGGCAATCAGCCCCAGCATTTT.

This clone appeared once. This chain connects TRBV28 to TRBJ2-5; 13 nucleotides agree with TRBD2. CDR3 length: 15 residues. The V gene end was trimmed by 5 bases and the J gene end by 5 bases; junction bases not matched to a gene: 5. The germline V gene has CDR1 MDHEN and CDR2 SYDVKM. In nucleotides, the CDR3 is TGTGCCAGCAGTAGGACTAGCGGGAGACGTGAGACCCAGTACTTC. Encoded protein: CASSRTSGRRETQYF.

Only one count was recorded for this clone. The rearrangement joins TRBV18 to TRBJ2-5; D might be TRBD1 (6 bases). The length of the CDR3 is 15 residues. V gave up 1 base and J gave up 5 bases, with 14 bases separating them. Germline V lookup: CDR1 KGHSH, CDR2 LQKENI. Here the CDR3 reads CASSPQNGQSETQYF. The CDR3 DNA sequence: TGTGCCAGCTCACCACAAAACGGACAGTCGGAGACCCAGTACTTC.

The chain combines TRBV5-1 with TRBJ2-3; 13 bases map to TRBD2. Germline V gene data show CDR1 as SGHRS and CDR2 as YFSETQ. The J segment lost 3 bases and the V segment lost 3 bases, leaving 7 bases of the junction unmatched. The CDR3 has 17 amino acids. The CDR3 reads CASSSGLAGHFTDTQYF. CDR3 in DNA: TGCGCCAGCAGCTCGGGACTAGCGGGACACTTTACAGATACGCAGTATTTT.

This chain links TRBV28 with TRBJ2-1; 7 bases are a match to TRBD2. V trimming: 3 bases; J trimming: 7 bases; junction bases outside the gene matches: 12. The CDR3 is 16 amino acids. Germline assignment: CDR1 MDHEN and CDR2 SYDVKM. The CDR3 coding sequence is TGTGCCAGCAGTTTTTTGTCTAGCGGACCTGTAAATGAGCAGTTCTTC. Translation: CASSFLSSGPVNEQFF. The variable domain in full, completed from reference TRBV28 and TRBJ2-1, reads DVKVTQSSRYLVKRTGEKVFLECVQDMDHENMFWYRQDPGLGLRLIYFSYDVKMKEKGDIPEGYSVSREKKERFSLILESASTNQTSMYLCASSFLSSGPVNEQFFGPGTRLTVL.